Each of the 22 T cell receptor beta chains below was sequenced from the same sample in a study of blood T cell repertoires in COVID-19. Profiled with immunoSEQ multiplex PCR; TCRdb holds only in-frame clones, not every one. The sample consists of about 220,000 clones, 88% of them appearing once. The specimen was PBMCs or T cells enriched from blood (not recorded which). The receptors derive from a woman aged 45-59 years with acute COVID-19.

V is TRBV4-1 and J is TRBJ1-6, with TRBD1 identical over 8 bases. V shed 0 bases, J shed 6 bases, and the junction held 4 bases outside the gene matches. Germline CDR1 and CDR2: MGHRA and YSYEKL. The CDR3 loop spans 16 amino acids. The CDR3 sequence: CASSQDSDRGNSPLHF. As DNA, the CDR3 is TGCGCCAGCAGCCAAGATTCAGACAGGGGTAATTCACCCCTCCACTTT.

The chain links TRBV7-2 to TRBJ2-7, with D possibly being TRBD2 (5 bases). CDR1 and CDR2 from the germline V gene are SGHTA and FQGNSA. The length of the CDR3 is 13 residues. V was trimmed by 2 bases and J by 3 bases, leaving 8 bases between them. The CDR3, as DNA: TGTGCCAGCAGCTTATCTCGGGACTACGAGCAGTACTTC. This codes for CASSLSRDYEQYF.

The rearrangement joins TRBV27 to TRBJ2-7; 12 bases are shared with TRBD1. Germline CDR1 MNHEY, CDR2 SMNVEV (reference sequence). The CDR3 covers 15 residues. The J segment lost 4 bases and the V segment lost 6 bases, leaving 7 bases of the junction unmatched. The CDR3: CASSSWDRGPYEQYF. The CDR3, as DNA: TGTGCCAGCAGCTCCTGGGACAGGGGGCCGTACGAGCAGTACTTC.

The V gene is TRBV19, the J gene TRBJ2-7, with TRBD1 as a possible D gene (5 bases). The CDR3 consists of 14 residues. Trimming took 4 bases from V and 2 from J, leaving 12 bases between them. Germline loops: CDR1 LNHDA, CDR2 SQIVND (reference sequence). The CDR3: CASSRGQMTYEQYF. The DNA for the CDR3 is TGTGCCAGTAGTAGGGGCCAGATGACCTACGAGCAGTACTTC.

This chain links TRBV19 with TRBJ2-7; D possibly corresponds to TRBD1 (6 bases). This CDR3 is built from 14 residues. V lost 5 bases to trimming and J lost 3 bases, with 14 bases between them. Germline V CDR1 and CDR2: LNHDA, SQIVND (reference sequence). CDR3 sequence: CASSSGTNHYEQYF. The DNA for the CDR3 is TGTGCCAGTAGTTCCGGGACAAATCACTACGAGCAGTACTTC.

This clone has more than one count but fewer than ten. The gene calls are TRBV6-2 or TRBV6-3 and TRBJ1-2; 7 nucleotides align to TRBD1. There are 18 residues in the CDR3. The germline V gene encodes CDR1 MNHEY and CDR2 SVGEGT. V lost 0 bases and J lost 3; bases outside the gene matches: 13. The CDR3 sequence is CASSYSDRARKFYYGYTF. CDR3 nucleotide sequence: TGTGCCAGCAGTTACTCTGACAGGGCCCGCAAATTCTACTATGGCTACACCTTC.

This rearrangement joins TRBV20-1 to TRBJ1-5; possible D gene TRBD1, 5 bases. The CDR3 runs to 13 residues. Between the trimmed V and J ends, which lost 3 bases and 2 bases, there was a span of 8 bases. The V gene's germline CDR1 is DFQATT and CDR2 SNEGSKA (reference sequence). CDR3 bases: TGCAGTGCTAGTGCCAGGGGCAATCAGCCCCAGCATTTT. This encodes CSASARGNQPQHF.

The rearrangement uses TRBV12-3 or TRBV12-4 and TRBJ2-2; D may be TRBD1 (6 bases). CDR3 size: 13 residues. The ends were cut back, 5 bases at V and 5 bases at J, with 9 bases in the middle. The DNA for the CDR3 is TGTGCCAGCAGTCCTCAGGGGACCGGGGAGCTGTTTTTT. Translated, it gives CASSPQGTGELFF.

The rearrangement links TRBV7-9 to TRBJ2-7; 8 bases match TRBD1. This CDR3 is 13 amino acids long. Germline assignment: CDR1 SEHNR and CDR2 FQNEAQ (reference sequence). Losses at the gene ends were 4 bases for V and 7 bases for J; bases not matched to a gene: 6. CDR3 amino acids: CASSSTGGGEQYF. CDR3 sequence (DNA): TGTGCCAGCAGCTCCACAGGGGGAGGAGAGCAGTACTTC.

This clone was observed a single time. The V call is TRBV10-3, the J call TRBJ2-3; no reliable D call. This CDR3 contains 17 residues. V was trimmed by 0 bases and J by 4 bases, leaving 17 bases between them. Germline V lookup: CDR1 ENHRY, CDR2 SYGVKD. The CDR3 DNA is TGTGCCATCAGTGAGTCGCAATTAGATTTCACTTCAGATACGCAGTATTTT. Encoded protein: CAISESQLDFTSDTQYF.

This clone has just one count. The chain has TRBV28 and TRBJ1-1; TRBD1 matches at 7 bases. From germline, CDR1 is MDHEN and CDR2 SYDVKM. The CDR3 length is 10 residues. This CDR3 is CPVTGTEAFF. The CDR3 DNA reads as TGTCCCGTGACAGGGACTGAAGCTTTCTTT.

The chain employs TRBV27 and TRBJ1-2, with unresolved D. The CDR3 spans 15 residues. V dropped 6 bases and J dropped 7 bases, with 21 bases sitting between them. Germline CDR1 is MNHEY and CDR2 is SMNVEV (reference sequence). In DNA form, the CDR3 reads TGTGCCAGCAGCCAGGTGGGAGGGAGGGAGTTTGGCTACACCTTC. It codes for CASSQVGGREFGYTF.

This clone was recorded many times. J is TRBJ1-6 and V is TRBV4-1; a possible D gene is TRBD1 (5 bases). V shed 2 bases and J shed 5 bases, with 13 bases lying between them. The CDR3 has 16 residues. The germline V gene has CDR1 MGHRA and CDR2 YSYEKL. CDR3 nucleotides: TGCGCCAGCAGCCAAAGCCCCGGACAAGATAATTCACCCCTCCACTTT. It yields the protein CASSQSPGQDNSPLHF.

On this clone itself: The junction shows a germline mismatch at one end, possibly a read error. V gene TRBV6-5 combines with J gene TRBJ2-5, with D tentatively TRBD2 (6 bases). Germline loops: CDR1 MNHEY, CDR2 SVGAGI. There are 15 residues in the CDR3. This CDR3 reads CASRRSGTSREAQYF. The CDR3 nucleotides are TGTGCCAGCAGACGTTCCGGGACTTCAAGAGAGGCCCAGTACTTC.

The chain uses TRBV6-4 and TRBJ1-5; unclear D gene. Germline V gene lookup returns CDR1 MRHNA and CDR2 SNTAGT. CDR3 size: 13 residues. With 11 bases removed from V and 1 base from J, the gap between germline ends came to 12 bases. The CDR3, as DNA: TGTGCCGCGAGGTTCCCCAGCAATCAGCCCCAGCATTTT. Translated, it gives CAARFPSNQPQHF.

The chain carries TRBV7-4 and TRBJ2-7, with TRBD2 matching over 13 bases. Trimming removed 7 bases from V and 2 bases from J; junction bases left unmatched: 5. Germline V CDR1 and CDR2: SGHVT, SQSDAQ. The CDR3 covers 15 residues. CDR3 DNA sequence: TGTGCCAGCATACCCGGGACTAGCGGGACCTACGAGCAGTACTTC. This sequence encodes CASIPGTSGTYEQYF.

The rearrangement joins TRBV7-3 to TRBJ2-1; D remains unclear. This CDR3 spans 15 amino acids. Trimming pared 5 bases from V and 0 bases from J, leaving 11 bases between. Germline V gives CDR1 SGHTA, CDR2 FQGTGA. CDR3 sequence: CASSRSASSYNEQFF. The CDR3 DNA sequence: TGTGCCAGCAGCAGAAGCGCGAGCTCCTACAATGAGCAGTTCTTC. Supplemented by reference TRBV7-3 and TRBJ2-1, the full variable domain reads GAGVSQTPSNKVTEKGKYVELRCDPISGHTALYWYRQSLGQGPEFLIYFQGTGAADDSGLPNDRFFAVRPEGSVSTLKIQRTERGDSAVYLCASSRSASSYNEQFFGPGTRLTVL.

V is TRBV4-1 and J is TRBJ1-4, with 7 bases matching TRBD1. This CDR3 has 20 residues. With 2 bases clipped from V and 10 bases from J, the junction kept 25 bases outside the gene matches. Germline CDR1 is MGHRA and CDR2 is YSYEKL. The CDR3 loop reads CASSQPEKRKGAGEGGKLFF. The CDR3 DNA reads as TGCGCCAGCAGCCAACCCGAAAAAAGGAAGGGGGCAGGTGAGGGTGGAAAACTGTTTTTT.

J is TRBJ1-3 and V is TRBV9; TRBD1 matches at 8 bases. The junction had 9 bases not matched to a gene; V was cut back by 4 bases and J by 3 bases. Germline lookup yields CDR1 SGDLS and CDR2 YYNGEE. The CDR3 loop spans 16 amino acids. CDR3 sequence reads: CASSLDRGGGGNTIYF. The CDR3 DNA reads TGTGCCAGCAGCCTCGACAGGGGCGGGGGTGGAAACACCATATATTTT.

V is TRBV21-1 and J is TRBJ1-6. TRBV21-1 is a pseudogene locus. The CDR3 consists of 17 residues. This chain's CDR3 is CASSDLGEGRYNSPLHF. The CDR3 DNA reads TGTGCCAGCAGCGATCTGGGGGAGGGACGTTATAATTCACCCCTCCACTTT.

The chain employs TRBV7-9 and TRBJ2-2, with 8 bases aligning to TRBD2. Germline trimming cut 8 bases from V and 6 bases from J; bases unmatched to any gene: 11. Germline V gives CDR1 SEHNR, CDR2 FQNEAQ (reference sequence). This CDR3 has 15 residues. The CDR3 DNA reads as TGTGCCAGCGGAAAGGACGGGAGGGCCTCCGGGGAGCTGTTTTTT. Protein sequence: CASGKDGRASGELFF. Full variable domain (remainder filled in from reference TRBV7-9 and TRBJ2-2): DTGVSQNPRHKITKRGQNVTFRCDPISEHNRLYWYRQTLGQGPEFLTYFQNEAQLEKSRLLSDRFSAERPKGSFSTLEIQRTEQGDSAMYLCASGKDGRASGELFFGEGSRLTVL.

The chain carries TRBV11-2 and TRBJ1-3; no firm D call. There are 15 residues in the CDR3. The germline V gene has CDR1 SGHAT and CDR2 FQNNGV. V was trimmed by 5 bases and J by 1 base, leaving 12 bases between them. DNA of the CDR3: TGTGCCAGCAGCATACGGGGTCTATCTGGAAACACCATATATTTT. The encoded protein is CASSIRGLSGNTIYF.